The clone carrying this TCR beta chain was detected many times. The data were taken from a study of T-cell reconstitution after alpha-beta-depleted transplantation in children. Preparation of the TCRbeta library involved a method that used unique molecular identifiers. TCRdb re-analysed the PCR reads in MiXCR, keeping a single row per CDR3 protein. The profile shows 100,000 to 120,000 distinct CDR3 sequences, about 9.4% of them singletons. The receptor comes from a human donor who donated a stem cell graft to a child with acute lymphoblastic leukemia. This material consisted of PBMCs from the stem cell graft donor, taken from the stem cell graft.

The CDR3 here is CASSFPEGIEQFF. CDR3 DNA sequence: TGCGCCAGCAGCTTCCCAGAGGGTATTGAGCAGTTCTTC. The chain links TRBV5-1 to TRBJ2-1; TRBD2 might be the D (5 bases). Germline V gene data show CDR1 as SGHRS and CDR2 as YFSETQ. The CDR3 totals 13 residues. Trimming took off 2 bases at V and 9 bases at J, with 12 bases between the two ends.